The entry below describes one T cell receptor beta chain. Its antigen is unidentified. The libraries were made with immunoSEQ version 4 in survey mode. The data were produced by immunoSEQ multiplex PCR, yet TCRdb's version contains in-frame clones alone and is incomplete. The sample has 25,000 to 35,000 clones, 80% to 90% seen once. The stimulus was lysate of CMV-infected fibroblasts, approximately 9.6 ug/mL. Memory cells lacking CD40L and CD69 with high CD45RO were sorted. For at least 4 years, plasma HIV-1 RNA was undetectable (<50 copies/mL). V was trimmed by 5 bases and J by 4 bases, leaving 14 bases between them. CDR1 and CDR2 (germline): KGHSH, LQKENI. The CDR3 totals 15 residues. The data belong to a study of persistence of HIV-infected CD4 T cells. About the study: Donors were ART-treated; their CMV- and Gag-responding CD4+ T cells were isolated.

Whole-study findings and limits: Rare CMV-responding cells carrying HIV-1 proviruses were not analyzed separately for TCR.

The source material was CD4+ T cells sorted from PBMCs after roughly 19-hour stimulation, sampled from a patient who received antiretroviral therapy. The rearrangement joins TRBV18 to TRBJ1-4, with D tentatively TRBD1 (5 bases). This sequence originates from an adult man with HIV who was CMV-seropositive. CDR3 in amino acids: CASSSSQEFNEKLFF. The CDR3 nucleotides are TGTGCCAGCTCATCTTCACAGGAGTTTAATGAAAAACTGTTTTTT.